These 22 T cell receptor beta chains originate from one sample sequenced in a study of T cells in Graves' hyperthyroidism and ophthalmopathy. The investigators amplified TCR beta CDR3 regions from RNA transcripts. A set of HTBI primers served as the primers for a first-round RT-PCR of the TCR CDR3. TCRdb re-called the multiplex PCR reads through MiXCR, storing one row per CDR3 protein. Seen here are roughly 700,000 distinct CDR3 sequences, roughly 17% observed once, and the top ten hold 15% to 17%. The sequenced sample consisted of blood. The source is a man aged 45 to 65 with Graves' hyperthyroidism.

In its sample, this clonotype was seen a few times. This chain connects TRBV4-1 to TRBJ1-2; D is ambiguous. The germline CDR1 and CDR2 sequences are MGHRA and YSYEKL. Trimming removed 9 bases from V and 3 bases from J, with 8 bases in between. This CDR3 has 11 amino acids. DNA of the CDR3: TGCGCCAGTAGCGGGGACTATGGCTACACCTTC. The encoded protein is CASSGDYGYTF.

This clonotype was seen at least ten times. The DNA of the CDR3 is TGTGCCAGCAGTTTATCTAGCGGGAGGGCCGTGGGATATACGCAGTATTTT. This sequence encodes CASSLSSGRAVGYTQYF. The rearrangement joins TRBV28 to TRBJ2-3, with 12 bases fitting TRBD2. V shed 1 base, J shed 7 bases, and the junction held 9 bases outside the gene matches. CDR3 length: 17 amino acids. CDR1 is MDHEN and CDR2 is SYDVKM in the germline V gene.

The rearrangement joins TRBV25-1 to TRBJ2-6; 9 nucleotides align to TRBD1. This CDR3 has 23 amino acids. From germline, CDR1 is MGHDK and CDR2 SYGVNS. Trimming took 4 bases from V and 0 from J; bases not matched to a gene: 22. CDR3 DNA: TGTGCCAGCAGTGCTTCCCGGACAGGGGAGTTGGGGGACTGGAGCTCTGGGGCCAACGTCCTGACTTTC. It specifies CASSASRTGELGDWSSGANVLTF.

Only a few counts were recorded for this clonotype. The CDR3 here is CASSKTFNQPQHF. Here the CDR3 DNA reads TGTGCCAGCAGCAAAACCTTCAATCAGCCCCAGCATTTT. The V call is TRBV6-1, the J call TRBJ1-5; the D is unclear. CDR1 and CDR2 (germline): MNHNS, SASEGT. CDR3 length equals 13 residues. V dropped 6 bases and J dropped 3 bases, with 9 bases sitting between them.

This clonotype was counted only a few times. The rearrangement joins TRBV20-1 to TRBJ1-5, with D possibly being TRBD1 (6 bases). V lost 0 bases and J 8 bases, leaving 11 bases between the germline ends. Germline V gene data show CDR1 as DFQATT and CDR2 as SNEGSKA (reference sequence). This CDR3 comprises 13 residues. The CDR3 region is CSAREAGEKPQHF. The CDR3, as DNA: TGCAGTGCTAGAGAAGCAGGGGAGAAGCCCCAGCATTTT.

At least ten counts were recorded for this clonotype. The rearrangement joins TRBV11-2 to TRBJ2-1; no clear D gene. Trimming removed 6 bases from V and 0 bases from J, with 6 bases in between. Germline values: CDR1 SGHAT, CDR2 FQNNGV. The CDR3 length is 13 residues. The CDR3, as DNA: TGTGCCAGCAGGCCTAGCTCCTACAATGAGCAGTTCTTC. Translating gives CASRPSSYNEQFF.

This clonotype was found a few times. V is TRBV4-3 and J is TRBJ2-7; TRBD1 matches at 10 bases. The V segment lost 3 bases and the J segment 1 base; nucleotides outside the gene matches: 6. Germline V gene lookup returns CDR1 LGHNA and CDR2 YSLEER. The CDR3 loop spans 16 amino acids. CDR3 amino acids: CASSHQRDRGSYEQYF. Here the CDR3 DNA reads TGCGCCAGCAGCCATCAGCGGGACAGGGGATCCTACGAGCAGTACTTC.

This clonotype appeared many times. The V call is TRBV27, the J call TRBJ2-3; 11 bases agree with TRBD2. The CDR3 is 19 amino acids. J lost 0 bases, V lost 0 bases, and 8 bases had no gene match. Per the germline V gene, CDR1 is MNHEY and CDR2 is SMNVEV (reference sequence). The DNA for the CDR3 is TGTGCCAGCAGTTTATCACGACTAGCGGGGAGGTTTAGCACAGATACGCAGTATTTT. As protein: CASSLSRLAGRFSTDTQYF.

This clonotype occurred a few times. The chain couples TRBV9 to TRBJ2-1, with 11 bases lining up with TRBD2. Trimming cost V 4 bases and J 5 bases; bases outside gene matches: 8. CDR1 and CDR2 from the germline V gene are SGDLS and YYNGEE. This CDR3 has 16 residues. The CDR3 loop is CASSTGTSGDHNEQFF. The CDR3 DNA reads TGTGCCAGCAGCACTGGGACTAGCGGAGATCACAATGAGCAGTTCTTC.

The J gene is TRBJ2-1, the V gene TRBV9; D gene ambiguous. CDR1 and CDR2 from the germline V gene are SGDLS and YYNGEE. The germline V and J ends were trimmed by 5 bases and 0 bases, with 12 bases remaining between them. This CDR3 is built from 15 residues. The CDR3 here is CASSSPQSSYNEQFF. In nucleotides, the CDR3 is TGTGCCAGCAGTTCTCCCCAAAGCTCCTACAATGAGCAGTTCTTC.

V usage is TRBV19 and J usage is TRBJ2-3; 14 bases are shared with TRBD2. Looked up from germline, CDR1 is LNHDA and CDR2 is SQIVND (reference sequence). This CDR3 has 17 amino acids. Unmatched junction bases numbered 7, after V lost 4 bases and J lost 4 bases. CDR3 residues: CASSTTGTSGRADTQYF. CDR3 nucleotide sequence: TGTGCCAGTAGTACTACCGGGACTAGCGGGAGAGCAGATACGCAGTATTTT. Complete variable domain (other parts from reference TRBV19 and TRBJ2-3): DGGITQSPKYLFRKEGQNVTLSCEQNLNHDAMYWYRQDPGQGLRLIYYSQIVNDFQKGDIAEGYSVSREKKESFPLTVTSAQKNPTAFYLCASSTTGTSGRADTQYFGPGTRLTVL.

This chain connects TRBV9 to TRBJ2-7; no definite D call. V lost 0 bases, J lost 5 bases, and 21 bases lay in between. The CDR3 has 17 residues. Germline lookup yields CDR1 SGDLS and CDR2 YYNGEE. CDR3 protein: CASSVAGDGHPSDEQYF. Here the CDR3 DNA reads TGTGCCAGCAGCGTAGCGGGTGATGGGCACCCGTCAGACGAGCAGTACTTC.

V usage is TRBV6-1 and J usage is TRBJ2-5; 15 bases are shared with TRBD2. Trimming cost V 5 bases and J 5 bases; bases outside gene matches: 9. There are 17 residues in the CDR3. Germline V gene data show CDR1 as MNHNS and CDR2 as SASEGT. CDR3 in DNA: TGTGCCAGCAGTCCCCTGGGACTAGCGGGGGGAGGTGAGACCCAGTACTTC. This sequence encodes CASSPLGLAGGGETQYF.

The rearrangement joins TRBV7-3 to TRBJ2-1, with 14 positions matching TRBD2. CDR1 and CDR2 from the germline V gene are SGHTA and FQGTGA. Germline trimming cut 2 bases from V and 7 bases from J; bases unmatched to any gene: 4. This CDR3 is 16 amino acids long. The CDR3 DNA sequence: TGTGCCAGCAGCTTAGGGACTAGCGGGAGCGGGAATGAGCAGTTCTTC. Translated: CASSLGTSGSGNEQFF. The complete variable domain, with remaining parts taken from reference TRBV7-3 and TRBJ2-1, reads GAGVSQTPSNKVTEKGKYVELRCDPISGHTALYWYRQSLGQGPEFLIYFQGTGAADDSGLPNDRFFAVRPEGSVSTLKIQRTERGDSAVYLCASSLGTSGSGNEQFFGPGTRLTVL.

V is TRBV6-2 or TRBV6-3 and J is TRBJ2-2, with D possibly TRBD2 on 6 matching bases. This CDR3 spans 15 amino acids. The V and J ends lost 5 bases and 0 bases respectively, with 10 bases between them. Per germline, CDR1 MNHEY and CDR2 SVGEGT. In nucleotides, the CDR3 is TGTGCCAGCAGTAAGACTAGATCGAACACCGGGGAGCTGTTTTTT. Its translation is CASSKTRSNTGELFF.

The sample holds many counts of this clonotype. The chain links TRBV19 to TRBJ2-1; 9 bases map to TRBD2. The CDR3 sequence is 16 residues long. J lost 5 bases, V lost 1 base, and 6 bases had no gene match. The germline gives CDR1 LNHDA, CDR2 SQIVND (reference sequence). CDR3 nucleotides: TGTGCCAGTAGTATAGTAGGCGGGAGGGTAAACAATGAGCAGTTCTTC. Amino acid sequence: CASSIVGGRVNNEQFF.

CDR3 protein: CASSITLVLSTDTQYF. The CDR3 region has the DNA TGTGCCAGCAGTATCACACTAGTTCTTTCCACAGATACGCAGTATTTT. The rearrangement uses TRBV27 and TRBJ2-3, with a tentative D call TRBD2 (5 bases). The CDR3 length is 16 residues. Germline-derived CDR1 and CDR2 are MNHEY and SMNVEV (reference sequence). V lost 5 bases, J lost 2 bases, and 17 bases lay in between.

The genes are TRBV5-4 and TRBJ1-2; D gene ambiguous. CDR1 and CDR2 (germline): SGHNT, YYREEE (reference sequence). Trimming pared 0 bases from V and 0 bases from J, leaving 9 bases between. The CDR3 totals 15 residues. The CDR3 DNA follows: TGTGCCAGCAGCTTGGATACAGATGCTAACTATGGCTACACCTTC. Its protein product is CASSLDTDANYGYTF.

The sample holds a few counts of this clonotype. This chain joins TRBV11-2 and TRBJ2-7; the match to TRBD1 covers 12 bases. The germline gives CDR1 SGHAT, CDR2 FQNNGV. CDR3 length: 17 residues. The V and J ends lost 0 bases and 6 bases, in that order; junction bases with no gene match: 9. CDR3 in DNA: TGTGCCAGCAGCTTAGATGGCCGGGACAGGGGGCGCTTCGAGCAGTACTTC. This sequence encodes CASSLDGRDRGRFEQYF.

A few counts support this clonotype. This sequence joins TRBV30 and TRBJ2-1, with 11 bases lining up with TRBD1. CDR3 length: 14 residues. CDR1 GTSNPN and CDR2 SVGIG come from the germline V gene (reference sequence). J lost 8 bases, V lost 5 bases, and 8 bases had no gene match. The CDR3 DNA sequence: TGTGCCTGGGAAGGACAGGGGGCGATGTATGAGCAGTTCTTC. It yields the protein CAWEGQGAMYEQFF.

This clonotype showed up just a few times. The junction differs from germline at one of its ends, possibly a read error. This chain joins TRBV27 and TRBJ2-1, with TRBD2 as a possible D gene (6 bases). The CDR3 length is 14 residues. Germline V gene sequence: CDR1 MNHEY, CDR2 SMNVEV (reference sequence). CDR3 coding DNA: TGTGCCAGCAGTTGGACTAACCCCTACAATGAGCAGTCCTTC. Amino acid sequence: CASSWTNPYNEQSF.

The chain carries TRBV2 and TRBJ1-2; D is unresolved. The CDR3 sequence is 13 residues long. Trimming removed 6 bases from V and 4 bases from J, with 12 bases in between. Per the germline V gene, CDR1 is SNHLY and CDR2 is FYNNEI. Here the CDR3 reads CASRTSSGYGYTF. CDR3 nucleotides: TGTGCCAGCAGAACCTCAAGCGGCTATGGCTACACCTTC.